These T cell receptor beta chains were read from a single sample in a study of cytomegalovirus exposure and HLA in healthy donors. Sequencing was performed with immunoSEQ multiplex PCR; in TCRdb, only in-frame clones are kept and a portion is missing. The sample yields more than 150,000 clones, roughly 84% seen once. The sample comprised PBMCs. The receptors stem from a young woman in good health and CMV-seronegative. Both conserved end residues are part of each CDR3. D genes are given only for firm matches. A clone size is listed for some rows: how often the clone was seen (once, few, many), or a class if it is expanded.

size	J	D	V	CDR3	DNA
-	TRBJ1-4	-	TRBV5-1	CASSFSSGVEKLFF	TGCGCCAGCAGCTTCTCTTCAGGGGTGGAAAAACTGTTTTTT
-	TRBJ2-3	-	TRBV28	CASSSLTGDTQYF	TGTGCCAGCAGTTCCCTGACTGGAGATACGCAGTATTTT
once	TRBJ2-4	TRBD1	TRBV9	CASSVRATGASNIQYF	TGTGCCAGCAGCGTCAGGGCTACAGGGGCGTCGAACATTCAGTACTTC
-	TRBJ2-1	-	TRBV7-9	CASSLGVRVDEQFF	TGTGCCAGCAGCTTAGGAGTCAGGGTCGATGAGCAGTTCTTC
-	TRBJ2-3	TRBD2	TRBV4-1	CASSQAPRESDTQYF	TGCGCCAGCAGCCAAGCCCCGCGGGAGTCAGATACGCAGTATTTT
few	TRBJ1-4	-	TRBV6-5	CASSPGGTNEKLFF	TGTGCCAGCAGTCCGGGGGGCACTAATGAAAAACTGTTTTTT
-	TRBJ2-3	TRBD2	TRBV28	CASRPGGAGGISDTQYF	TGTGCCAGCAGGCCCGGTGGGGCGGGGGGGATCTCAGATACGCAGTATTTT
-	TRBJ1-2	-	TRBV30	CAWSPLGGGDTF	TGTGCCTGGAGTCCACTGGGGGGGGGCGACACCTTC
-	TRBJ2-1	-	TRBV28	CASSTDSSYNEQFF	TGTGCCAGCAGTACGGACAGTTCCTACAATGAGCAGTTCTTC
-	TRBJ2-1	TRBD2	TRBV5-1	CASSLGGTRMANEQFF	TGCGCCAGCAGCTTGGGGGGGACTAGGATGGCCAATGAGCAGTTCTTC
-	TRBJ2-7	TRBD2	TRBV2	CASGGSGGAHEQYF	TGTGCCAGCGGGGGCAGCGGGGGGGCCCACGAGCAGTACTTC
-	TRBJ2-3	-	TRBV11-2	CASSLAPSTDTQYF	TGTGCCAGCAGCTTAGCCCCTAGCACAGATACGCAGTATTTT
-	TRBJ2-1	TRBD2	TRBV10-3	CAISETSGRGNEQFF	TGTGCCATCAGTGAAACTAGCGGGAGAGGGAATGAGCAGTTCTTC
-	TRBJ2-1	-	TRBV28	CATNGGGRQFF	TGTGCCACCAATGGGGGCGGAAGGCAGTTCTTC
-	TRBJ2-2	-	TRBV6-5	CASSSTNRAGELFF	TGTGCCAGCAGTTCCACCAACAGGGCCGGGGAGCTGTTTTTT
-	TRBJ1-6	TRBD1	TRBV27	CASSPLQGASYNSPLHF	TGTGCCAGCAGTCCTCTACAGGGGGCCTCCTATAATTCACCCCTCCACTTT
-	TRBJ1-2	-	TRBV5-4	CASSQDLYGRNYGYTF	TGCGCCAGCAGCCAAGATTTATATGGGAGAAACTATGGCTACACCTTC
-	TRBJ1-4	-	TRBV9	CASSEGPWGVNEKLFF	TGTGCCAGCAGCGAGGGGCCTTGGGGGGTTAATGAAAAACTGTTTTTT
once	TRBJ2-1	-	TRBV5-1	CASREGTVYNEQFF	TGCGCCAGCAGGGAGGGGACAGTCTACAATGAGCAGTTCTTC
once	TRBJ1-2	-	TRBV6-1	CASSDRANYGYTF	TGTGCCAGCAGCGACAGAGCTAACTATGGCTACACCTTC
-	TRBJ1-1	TRBD1	TRBV4-2	CASSQPDRANTEAFF	TGTGCCAGCAGCCAACCAGACAGGGCCAACACTGAAGCTTTCTTT
-	TRBJ2-1	-	TRBV29-1	CSVESQAYNEQFF	TGCAGCGTTGAAAGCCAAGCCTACAATGAGCAGTTCTTC